This T cell receptor (beta chain) was captured in a study of spatial heterogeneity in lung cancer. Study at large: Alpha-chain sequences were detected in numbers that were consistently lower than beta-chain sequences.

Study outcomes and limitations: Tumors with more nonsynonymous mutations had more expanded intratumoral alpha and beta TCRs.

By its share, this clonotype is medium-sized. Its target is not known. This beta chain is an off-target read within a library intended for alpha chains, so its frequency means little. Specified time point: sample taken at primary tumor resection. Each CDR3 protein gets one entry after TCRdb re-called the 5' RACE reads with MiXCR. The sample yields about 1,500 distinct CDR3 sequences, about an eighth seen once. Germline V gives CDR1 WSHSY, CDR2 SAAADI. Trimming took 4 bases from V and 0 from J, leaving 10 bases between them. The CDR3 is 14 amino acids. V and J are TRBV10-2 and TRBJ2-7; D is uncertain. The receptor comes from a female donor with early-stage non-small cell lung cancer. The input for sequencing was lung tumor tissue, taken at surgery. The CDR3 DNA reads as TGCGCCAGCAGTGCCGGAGCTAGCTCCTACGAGCAGTACTTC. This gives the protein CASSAGASSYEQYF.